This TCR beta chain was found in a study of T cell responses to AZD1222 COVID-19 vaccine. V was pared by 0 bases and J by 1 base, with 12 bases between. Germline V gene lookup returns CDR1 LGHDT and CDR2 YNNKEL (reference sequence). The CDR3 has 17 residues. Method: immunoSEQ multiplex PCR; TCRdb's copy keeps in-frame clones and lacks some. The sample lists about 170,000 clones; around 89% were seen once. This clone showed up just a few times. The chain combines TRBV3-1 (or the pseudogene TRBV3-2) with TRBJ2-2; a weak D match, TRBD1 (7 bases). The sequencing used peripheral blood, collected on day 0 of AZD1222 vaccination. This receptor was obtained from an adult in good health. CDR3 region: CASSQDQGGWNTGELFF. The CDR3 DNA follows: TGTGCCAGCAGCCAAGATCAGGGGGGATGGAACACCGGGGAGCTGTTTTTT.